The clone carrying this T cell receptor beta chain was recorded a few times. Its antigen is currently unknown. The data stem from a study of blood T cells in healthy people across ages. Overall study findings and caveats: Greater diversity and more naive CD4+ cells were seen in long-lived donors than in aged donors.

Germline assignment: CDR1 SNHLY and CDR2 FYNNEI. Trimming stripped 4 bases from V and 2 bases from J, with 9 bases between. CDR3 length equals 13 residues. Donors were systemically healthy Caucasian individuals from Russia aged roughly 6 to 100 years. Drawing of peripheral blood yielded roughly 9.3 milliliters from each donor. Then a second PCR, running roughly 7 to 11 cycles, was carried out with a sample-barcoded 5' primer and a J-beta primer mix. From the 5' RACE reads, TCRdb called clonotypes with MiXCR, one entry per CDR3 protein. The table has around 650,000 distinct CDR3 sequences, around 38% seen once.

The TCR sequence derives from a man older than 75 in good health. The chain links TRBV2 to TRBJ2-7; maybe TRBD2 (5 bases). Sequencing was performed on blood. CDR3 nucleotides: TGTGCCAGCAGTGGCGGGTATACCTACGAGCAGTACTTC. Translated: CASSGGYTYEQYF.